Reported below is one T cell receptor beta chain. Its antigen is undetermined. From RNA transcripts, TCR beta CDR3 regions were amplified. HTBI primers were used for first-round RT-PCR of the TCR CDR3. TCRdb re-called the multiplex PCR reads through MiXCR, storing one row per CDR3 protein. Among fewer than 750,000 distinct CDR3 sequences listed, roughly 14% were seen once. The record originates from a study of T cells in Graves' hyperthyroidism and ophthalmopathy. V was shortened by 4 bases and J by 1 base, with 8 bases between the two germline ends. CDR1 and CDR2 (germline): MNHEY, SMNVEV (reference sequence). The length of the CDR3 is 13 residues. General study results and limits: Ophthalmopathy, which appeared later, was predicted by the model a median about 6.8 months before onset.

PBMCs were collected from an approximately 9.5 ml volume of fresh peripheral blood. The sequence came from a woman between 40 and 50 years old with Graves' ophthalmopathy. The specimen sequenced was blood. The chain couples TRBV27 to TRBJ2-7; D unresolved. DNA for the CDR3: TGTGCCAGCAGTTCGGTCCTATCCTACGAGCAGTACTTC. Encoded protein: CASSSVLSYEQYF.